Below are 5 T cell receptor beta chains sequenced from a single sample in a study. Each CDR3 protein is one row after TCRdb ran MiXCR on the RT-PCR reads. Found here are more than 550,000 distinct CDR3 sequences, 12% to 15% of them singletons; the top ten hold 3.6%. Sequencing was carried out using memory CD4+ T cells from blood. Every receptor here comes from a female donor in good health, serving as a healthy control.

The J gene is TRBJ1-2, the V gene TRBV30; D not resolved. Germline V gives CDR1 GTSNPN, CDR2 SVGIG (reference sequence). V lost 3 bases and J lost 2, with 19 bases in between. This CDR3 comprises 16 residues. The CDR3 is CAWSGRTKAWNYGYTF. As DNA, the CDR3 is TGTGCCTGGAGCGGACGTACAAAGGCGTGGAACTATGGCTACACCTTC.

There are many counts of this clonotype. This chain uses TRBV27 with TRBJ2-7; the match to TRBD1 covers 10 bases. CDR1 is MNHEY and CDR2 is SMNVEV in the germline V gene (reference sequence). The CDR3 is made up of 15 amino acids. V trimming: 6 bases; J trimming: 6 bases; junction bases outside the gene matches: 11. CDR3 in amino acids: CASSGAGTGEVEQYF. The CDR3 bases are TGTGCCAGCAGCGGGGCCGGGACAGGGGAGGTCGAGCAGTACTTC.

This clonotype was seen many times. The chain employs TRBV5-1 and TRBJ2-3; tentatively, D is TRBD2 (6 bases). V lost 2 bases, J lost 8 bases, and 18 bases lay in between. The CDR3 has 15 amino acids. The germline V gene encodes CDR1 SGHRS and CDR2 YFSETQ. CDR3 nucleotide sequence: TGCGCCAGCAGCTTCCCGGGAGACCCCGCTGGTACGCAGTATTTT. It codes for CASSFPGDPAGTQYF.

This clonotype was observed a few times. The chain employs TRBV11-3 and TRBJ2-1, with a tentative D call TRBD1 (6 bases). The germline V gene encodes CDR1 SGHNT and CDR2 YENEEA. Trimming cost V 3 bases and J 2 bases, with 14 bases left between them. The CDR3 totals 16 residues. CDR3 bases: TGTGCCAGCAGCTTTGGAGGACAGCCGGCCTACAATGAGCAGTTCTTC. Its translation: CASSFGGQPAYNEQFF. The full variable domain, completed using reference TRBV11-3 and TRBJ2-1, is EAGVVQSPRYKIIEKKQPVAFWCNPISGHNTLYWYLQNLGQGPELLIRYENEEAVDDSQLPKDRFSAERLKGVDSTLKIQPAELGDSAVYLCASSFGGQPAYNEQFFGPGTRLTVL.

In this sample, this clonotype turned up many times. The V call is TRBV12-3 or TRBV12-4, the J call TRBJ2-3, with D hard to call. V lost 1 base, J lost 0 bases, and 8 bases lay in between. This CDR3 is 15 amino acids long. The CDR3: CASSLETYSTDTQYF. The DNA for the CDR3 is TGTGCCAGCAGTTTAGAAACCTATAGCACAGATACGCAGTATTTT.